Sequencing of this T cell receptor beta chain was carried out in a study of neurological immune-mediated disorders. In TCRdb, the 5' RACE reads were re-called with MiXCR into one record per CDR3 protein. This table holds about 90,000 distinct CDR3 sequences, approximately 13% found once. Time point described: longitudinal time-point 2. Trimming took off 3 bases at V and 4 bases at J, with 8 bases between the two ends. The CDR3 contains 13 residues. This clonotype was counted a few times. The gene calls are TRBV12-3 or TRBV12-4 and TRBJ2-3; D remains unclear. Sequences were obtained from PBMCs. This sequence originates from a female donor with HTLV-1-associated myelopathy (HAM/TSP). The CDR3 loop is CASSFELSDTQYF. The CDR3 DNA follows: TGTGCCAGCAGTTTCGAGCTTTCAGATACGCAGTATTTT.